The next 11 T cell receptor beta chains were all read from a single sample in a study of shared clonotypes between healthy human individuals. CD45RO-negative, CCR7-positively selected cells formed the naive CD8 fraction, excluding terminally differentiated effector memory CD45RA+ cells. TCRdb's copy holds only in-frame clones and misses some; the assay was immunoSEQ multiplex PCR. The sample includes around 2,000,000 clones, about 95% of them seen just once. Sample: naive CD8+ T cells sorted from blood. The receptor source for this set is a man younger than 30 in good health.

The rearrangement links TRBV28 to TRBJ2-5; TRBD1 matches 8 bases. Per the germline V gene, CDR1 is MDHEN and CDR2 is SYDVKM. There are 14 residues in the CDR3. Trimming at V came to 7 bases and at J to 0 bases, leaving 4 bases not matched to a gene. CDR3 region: CASTTTGDQETQYF. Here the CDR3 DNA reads TGTGCCAGCACCACGACAGGGGACCAAGAGACCCAGTACTTC.

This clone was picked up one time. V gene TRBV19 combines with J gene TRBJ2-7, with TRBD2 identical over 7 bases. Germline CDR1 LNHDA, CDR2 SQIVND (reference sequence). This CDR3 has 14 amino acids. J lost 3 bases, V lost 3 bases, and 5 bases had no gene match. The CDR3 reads CASSIWRENYEQYF. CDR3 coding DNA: TGTGCCAGTAGTATCTGGCGGGAGAACTACGAGCAGTACTTC.

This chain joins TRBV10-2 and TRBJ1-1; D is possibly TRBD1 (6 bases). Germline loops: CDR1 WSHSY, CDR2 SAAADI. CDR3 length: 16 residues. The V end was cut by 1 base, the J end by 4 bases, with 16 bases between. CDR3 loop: CASSELGPTGPTEAFF. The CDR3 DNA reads TGCGCCAGCAGTGAGTTGGGGCCAACAGGGCCCACTGAAGCTTTCTTT.

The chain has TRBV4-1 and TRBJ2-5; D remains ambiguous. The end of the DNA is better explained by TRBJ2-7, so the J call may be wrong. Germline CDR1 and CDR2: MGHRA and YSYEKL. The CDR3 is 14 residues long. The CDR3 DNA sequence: TGCGCCAGCAGCCAAACAATGGGGACCTACGAGCAGTACTTC. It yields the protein CASSQTMGTYEQYF.

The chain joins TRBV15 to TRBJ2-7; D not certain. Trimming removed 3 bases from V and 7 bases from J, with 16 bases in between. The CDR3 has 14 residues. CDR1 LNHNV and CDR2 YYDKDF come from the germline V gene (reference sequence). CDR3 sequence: CATSSDTTRGEQYF. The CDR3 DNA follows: TGTGCCACCAGCAGTGACACAACAAGAGGAGAGCAGTACTTC.

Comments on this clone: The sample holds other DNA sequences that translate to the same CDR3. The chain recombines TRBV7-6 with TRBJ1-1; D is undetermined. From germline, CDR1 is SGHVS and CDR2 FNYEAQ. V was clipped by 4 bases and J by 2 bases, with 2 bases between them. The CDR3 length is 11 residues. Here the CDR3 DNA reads TGTGCCAGCAGCTCAAACACTGAAGCTTTCTTT. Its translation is CASSSNTEAFF.

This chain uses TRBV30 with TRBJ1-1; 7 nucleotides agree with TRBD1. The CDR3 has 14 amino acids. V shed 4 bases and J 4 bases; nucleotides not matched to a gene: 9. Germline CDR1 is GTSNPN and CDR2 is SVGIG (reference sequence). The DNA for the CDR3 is TGTGCCTGGATGACGGGACAGTACCCCACTGAAGCTTTCTTT. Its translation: CAWMTGQYPTEAFF. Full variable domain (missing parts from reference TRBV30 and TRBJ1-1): SQTIHQWPATLVQPVGSPLSLECTVEGTSNPNLYWYRQAAGRGLQLLFYSVGIGQISSEVPQNLSASRPQDRQFILSSKKLLLSDSGFYLCAWMTGQYPTEAFFGQGTRLTVV.

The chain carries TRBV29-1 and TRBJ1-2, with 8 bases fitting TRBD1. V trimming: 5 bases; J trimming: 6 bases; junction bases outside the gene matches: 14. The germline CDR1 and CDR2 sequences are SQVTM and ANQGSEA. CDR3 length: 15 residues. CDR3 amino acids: CSVPAQNRGRDGYTF. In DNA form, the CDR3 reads TGCAGCGTTCCGGCCCAAAACAGGGGGAGGGATGGCTACACCTTC.

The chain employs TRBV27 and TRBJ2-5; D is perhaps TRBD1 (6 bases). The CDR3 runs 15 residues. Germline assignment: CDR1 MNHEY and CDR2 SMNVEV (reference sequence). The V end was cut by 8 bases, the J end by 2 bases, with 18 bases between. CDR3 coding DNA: TGTGCCAGCTCACTGCAGGACAGTCATCAAGAGACCCAGTACTTC. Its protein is CASSLQDSHQETQYF.

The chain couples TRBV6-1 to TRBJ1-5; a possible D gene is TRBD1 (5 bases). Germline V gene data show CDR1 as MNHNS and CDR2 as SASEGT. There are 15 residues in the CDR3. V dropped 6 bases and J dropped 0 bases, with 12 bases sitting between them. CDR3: CASRGPVHSNQPQHF. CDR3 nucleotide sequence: TGTGCCAGCAGGGGGCCAGTTCATAGCAATCAGCCCCAGCATTTT.

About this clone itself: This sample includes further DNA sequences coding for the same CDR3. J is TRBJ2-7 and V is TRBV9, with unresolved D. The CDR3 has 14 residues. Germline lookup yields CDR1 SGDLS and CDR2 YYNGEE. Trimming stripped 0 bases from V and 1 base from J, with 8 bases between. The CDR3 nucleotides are TGTGCCAGCAGCGTAGGACGGGTATCCTACGAGCAGTACTTC. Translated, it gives CASSVGRVSYEQYF.